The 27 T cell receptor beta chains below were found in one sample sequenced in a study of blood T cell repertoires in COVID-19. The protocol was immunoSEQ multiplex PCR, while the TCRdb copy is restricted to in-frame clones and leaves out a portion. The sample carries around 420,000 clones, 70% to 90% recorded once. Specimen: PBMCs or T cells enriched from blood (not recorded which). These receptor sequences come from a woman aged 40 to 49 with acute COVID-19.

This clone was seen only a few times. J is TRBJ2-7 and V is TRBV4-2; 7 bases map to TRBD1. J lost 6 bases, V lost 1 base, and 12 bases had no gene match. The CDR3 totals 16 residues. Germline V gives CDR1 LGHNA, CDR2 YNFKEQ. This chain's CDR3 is CASSQGEQGLGREQYF. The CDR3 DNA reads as TGTGCCAGCAGCCAAGGGGAACAGGGGCTCGGCCGCGAGCAGTACTTC.

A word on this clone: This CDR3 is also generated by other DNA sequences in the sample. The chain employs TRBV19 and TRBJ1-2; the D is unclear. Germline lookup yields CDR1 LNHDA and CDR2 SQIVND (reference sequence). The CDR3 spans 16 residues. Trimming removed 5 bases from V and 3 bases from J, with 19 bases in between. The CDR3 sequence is CASSASKRVGYYGYTF. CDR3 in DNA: TGTGCCAGTAGTGCCTCAAAGAGGGTTGGGTACTATGGCTACACCTTC.

CDR3 coding DNA: TGTGCCAGCAGGGCAGACAGGGCTGGAAATCAGCCCCAGCATTTT. Amino acid sequence: CASRADRAGNQPQHF. The chain couples TRBV6-5 to TRBJ1-5; TRBD1 matches 7 bases. The germline V gene has CDR1 MNHEY and CDR2 SVGAGI. The CDR3 sequence is 15 residues long. The V segment lost 6 bases and the J segment 4 bases; nucleotides outside the gene matches: 9.

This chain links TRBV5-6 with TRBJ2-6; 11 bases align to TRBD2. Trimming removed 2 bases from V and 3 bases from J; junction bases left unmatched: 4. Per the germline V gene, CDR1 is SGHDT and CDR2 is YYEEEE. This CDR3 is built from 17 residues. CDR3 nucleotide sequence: TGTGCCAGCAGCTTTAGCGGGGGGGCCGGTGGGGCCAACGTCCTGACTTTC. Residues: CASSFSGGAGGANVLTF.

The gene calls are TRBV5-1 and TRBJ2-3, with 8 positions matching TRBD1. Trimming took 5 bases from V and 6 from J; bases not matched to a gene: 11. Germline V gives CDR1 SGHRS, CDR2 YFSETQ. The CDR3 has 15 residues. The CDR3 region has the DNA TGCGCCAGCAGAGCTGGACAGGGTTGGACTGATACGCAGTATTTT. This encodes CASRAGQGWTDTQYF.

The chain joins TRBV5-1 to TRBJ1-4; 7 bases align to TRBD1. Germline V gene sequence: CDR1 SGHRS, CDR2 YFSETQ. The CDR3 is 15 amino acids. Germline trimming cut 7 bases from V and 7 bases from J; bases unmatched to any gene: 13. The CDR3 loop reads CASGGTGALGEKLFF. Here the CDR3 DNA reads TGCGCCAGCGGGGGCACAGGGGCGCTCGGTGAAAAACTGTTTTTT.

The CDR3 sequence is CASSEAQAGVDIQYF. The CDR3, as DNA: TGTGCCAGCAGTGAGGCCCAAGCGGGGGTAGACATTCAGTACTTC. The chain carries TRBV2 and TRBJ2-4, with TRBD2 matching 8 bases. Germline V gene data show CDR1 as SNHLY and CDR2 as FYNNEI. The trim removed 3 bases at V and 8 bases at J, leaving 9 bases unmatched. The CDR3 is made up of 15 amino acids.

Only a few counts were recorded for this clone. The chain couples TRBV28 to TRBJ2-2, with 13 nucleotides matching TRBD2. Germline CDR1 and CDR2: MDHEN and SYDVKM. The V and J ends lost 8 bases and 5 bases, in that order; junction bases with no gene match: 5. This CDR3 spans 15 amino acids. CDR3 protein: CASCRLAGGTGELFF. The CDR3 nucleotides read TGTGCCAGCTGTAGACTAGCGGGGGGAACCGGGGAGCTGTTTTTT.

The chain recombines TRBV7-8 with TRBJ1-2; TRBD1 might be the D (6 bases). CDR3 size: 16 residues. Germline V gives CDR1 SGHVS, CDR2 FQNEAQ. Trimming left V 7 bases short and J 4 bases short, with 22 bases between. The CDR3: CASTEEGTINTYGYTF. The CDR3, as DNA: TGTGCCAGCACCGAAGAGGGGACAATCAACACCTATGGCTACACCTTC.

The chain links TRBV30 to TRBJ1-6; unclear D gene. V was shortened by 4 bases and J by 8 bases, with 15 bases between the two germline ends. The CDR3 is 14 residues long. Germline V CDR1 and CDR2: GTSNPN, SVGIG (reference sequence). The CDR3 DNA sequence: TGTGCCTGGAACCCGAACCGGTATGATTCACCCCTCCACTTT. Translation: CAWNPNRYDSPLHF.

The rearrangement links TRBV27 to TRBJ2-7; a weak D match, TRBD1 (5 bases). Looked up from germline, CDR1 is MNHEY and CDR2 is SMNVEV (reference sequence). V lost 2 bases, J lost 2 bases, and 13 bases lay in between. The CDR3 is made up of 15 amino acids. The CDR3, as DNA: TGTGCCAGCAGTTTAGGGCCCGCAGGGACCTACGAGCAGTACTTC. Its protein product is CASSLGPAGTYEQYF.

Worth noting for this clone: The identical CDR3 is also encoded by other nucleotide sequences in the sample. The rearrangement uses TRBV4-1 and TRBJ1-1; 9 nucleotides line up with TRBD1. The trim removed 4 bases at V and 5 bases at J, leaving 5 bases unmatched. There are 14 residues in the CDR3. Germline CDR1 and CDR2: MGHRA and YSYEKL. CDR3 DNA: TGCGCCAGCAGCCCGGGACAGGGAACGACTGAAGCTTTCTTT. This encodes CASSPGQGTTEAFF.

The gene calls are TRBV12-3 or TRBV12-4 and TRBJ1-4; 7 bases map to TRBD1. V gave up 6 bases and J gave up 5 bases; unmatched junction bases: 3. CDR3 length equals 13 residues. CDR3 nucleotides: TGTGCCAGCAGGGACAGGTTAAATGAAAAACTGTTTTTT. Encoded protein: CASRDRLNEKLFF.

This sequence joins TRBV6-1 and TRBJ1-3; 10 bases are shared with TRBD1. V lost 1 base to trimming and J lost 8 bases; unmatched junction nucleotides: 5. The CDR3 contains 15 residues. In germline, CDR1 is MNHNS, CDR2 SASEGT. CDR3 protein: CASSEVGTGADTIYF. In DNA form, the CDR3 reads TGTGCCAGCAGTGAAGTTGGGACAGGGGCGGACACCATATATTTT.

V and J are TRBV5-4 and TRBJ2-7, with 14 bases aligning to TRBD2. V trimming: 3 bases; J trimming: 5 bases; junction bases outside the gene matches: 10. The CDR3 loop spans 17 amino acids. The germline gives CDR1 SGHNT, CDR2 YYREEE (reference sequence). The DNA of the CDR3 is TGTGCCAGCAGCTCCAAGACTAGCGGGGGGGGAATCAACGAGCAGTACTTC. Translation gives CASSSKTSGGGINEQYF.

The CDR3 protein is CASATGGNRDYGYTF. In nucleotides, the CDR3 is TGCGCCAGCGCGACAGGGGGCAATCGGGACTATGGCTACACCTTC. The chain couples TRBV5-1 to TRBJ1-2, with 10 positions matching TRBD1. Trimming cost V 7 bases and J 3 bases; bases outside gene matches: 9. Germline V gene data show CDR1 as SGHRS and CDR2 as YFSETQ. The CDR3 sequence is 15 residues long.

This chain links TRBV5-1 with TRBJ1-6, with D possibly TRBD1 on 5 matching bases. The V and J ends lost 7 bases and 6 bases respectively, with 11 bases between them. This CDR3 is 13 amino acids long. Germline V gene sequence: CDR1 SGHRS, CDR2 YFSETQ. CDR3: CASWSGGNSPLHF. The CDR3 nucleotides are TGCGCCAGCTGGTCGGGGGGTAATTCACCCCTCCACTTT.

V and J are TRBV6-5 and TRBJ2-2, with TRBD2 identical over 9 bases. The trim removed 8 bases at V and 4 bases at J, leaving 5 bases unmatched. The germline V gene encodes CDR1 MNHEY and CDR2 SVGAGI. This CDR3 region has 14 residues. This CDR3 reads CASGAGGGTGELFF. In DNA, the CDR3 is TGTGCCAGCGGAGCGGGGGGAGGCACCGGGGAGCTGTTTTTT.

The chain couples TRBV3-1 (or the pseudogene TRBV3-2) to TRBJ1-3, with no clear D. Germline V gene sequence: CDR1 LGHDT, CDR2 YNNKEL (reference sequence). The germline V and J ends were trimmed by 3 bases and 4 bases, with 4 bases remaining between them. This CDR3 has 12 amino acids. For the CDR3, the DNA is TGTGCCAGCAGCCACAGAGGAAACACCATATATTTT. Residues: CASSHRGNTIYF.

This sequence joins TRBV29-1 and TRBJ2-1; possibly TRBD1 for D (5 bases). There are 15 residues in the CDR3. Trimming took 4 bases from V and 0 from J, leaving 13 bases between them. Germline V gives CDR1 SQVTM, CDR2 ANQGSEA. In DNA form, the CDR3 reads TGCAGCGTTGCAGGACACCTGAGCTCCTACAATGAGCAGTTCTTC. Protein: CSVAGHLSSYNEQFF.

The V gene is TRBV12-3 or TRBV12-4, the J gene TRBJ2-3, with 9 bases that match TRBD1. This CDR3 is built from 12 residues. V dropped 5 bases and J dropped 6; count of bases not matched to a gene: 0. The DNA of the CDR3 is TGTGCCAGCAGTGGACAGGGGGATACGCAGTATTTT. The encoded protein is CASSGQGDTQYF.

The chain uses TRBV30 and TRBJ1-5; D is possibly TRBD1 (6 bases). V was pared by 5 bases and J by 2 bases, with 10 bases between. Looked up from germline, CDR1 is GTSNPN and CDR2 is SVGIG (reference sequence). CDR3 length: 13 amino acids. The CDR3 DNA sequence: TGTGCCTGGGCAGGGGATGGCAATCAGCCCCAGCATTTT. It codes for CAWAGDGNQPQHF.

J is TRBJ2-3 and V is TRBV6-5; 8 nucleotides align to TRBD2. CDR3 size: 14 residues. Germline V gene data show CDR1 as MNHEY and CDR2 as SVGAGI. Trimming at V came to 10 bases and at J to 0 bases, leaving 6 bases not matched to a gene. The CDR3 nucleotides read TGTGCCACCCAGATAGCGGGGAGCACAGATACGCAGTATTTT. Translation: CATQIAGSTDTQYF.

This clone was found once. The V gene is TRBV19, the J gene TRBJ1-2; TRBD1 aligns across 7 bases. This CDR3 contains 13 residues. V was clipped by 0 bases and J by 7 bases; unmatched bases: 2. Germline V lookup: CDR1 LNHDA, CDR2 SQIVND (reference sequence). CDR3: CASSIEGGFGYTF. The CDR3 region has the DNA TGTGCCAGTAGTATAGAAGGGGGCTTTGGCTACACCTTC.

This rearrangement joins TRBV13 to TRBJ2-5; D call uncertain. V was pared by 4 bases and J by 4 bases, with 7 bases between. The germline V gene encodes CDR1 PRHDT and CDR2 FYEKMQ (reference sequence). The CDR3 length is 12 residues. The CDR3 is CASSSTLETQYF. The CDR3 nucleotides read TGTGCCAGCAGCTCGACTCTAGAGACCCAGTACTTC.

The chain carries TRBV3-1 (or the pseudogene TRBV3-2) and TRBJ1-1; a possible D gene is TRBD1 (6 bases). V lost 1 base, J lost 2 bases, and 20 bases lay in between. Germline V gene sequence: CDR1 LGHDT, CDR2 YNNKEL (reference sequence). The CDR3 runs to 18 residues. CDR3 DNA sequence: TGTGCCAGCAGCCAAGCCCATTTTTCCGGGACACCAAACACTGAAGCTTTCTTT. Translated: CASSQAHFSGTPNTEAFF.

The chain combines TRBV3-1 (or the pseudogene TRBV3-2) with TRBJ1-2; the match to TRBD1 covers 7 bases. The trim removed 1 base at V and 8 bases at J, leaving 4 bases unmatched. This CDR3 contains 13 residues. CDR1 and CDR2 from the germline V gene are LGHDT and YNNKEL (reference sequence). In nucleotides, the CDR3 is TGTGCCAGCAGCCAAGGGGACAGAACCGGCTACACCTTC. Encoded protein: CASSQGDRTGYTF.